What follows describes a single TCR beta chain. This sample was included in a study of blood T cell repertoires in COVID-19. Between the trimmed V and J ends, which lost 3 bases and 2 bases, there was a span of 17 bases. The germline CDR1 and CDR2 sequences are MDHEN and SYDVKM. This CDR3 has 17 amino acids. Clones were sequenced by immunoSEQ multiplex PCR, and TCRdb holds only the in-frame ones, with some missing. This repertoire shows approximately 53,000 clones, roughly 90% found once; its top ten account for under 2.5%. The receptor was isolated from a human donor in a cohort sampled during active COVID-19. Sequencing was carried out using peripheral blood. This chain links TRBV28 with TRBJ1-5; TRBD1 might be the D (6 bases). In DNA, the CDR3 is TGTGCCAGCAGTTTTGCCTCGACAGGTAGACGCAATCAGCCCCAGCATTTT. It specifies CASSFASTGRRNQPQHF.